Listed below are T cell receptor beta chains from one sample, sequenced in a study of T cell responses to AZD1222 COVID-19 vaccine. Generated by immunoSEQ multiplex PCR, the TCRdb table keeps only in-frame clones and is missing some. The sample shows 150,000 to 180,000 clones, about 87% of them seen only once. The sample was peripheral blood, taken 28 days after the second AZD1222 dose. The receptors shown here come from an adult who received the AZD1222 COVID-19 vaccine. CDR3s include the opening cysteine and the closing phenylalanine or tryptophan. The order of the fields is CDR3 protein, J gene, V gene, clone size. For some rows the clone size is stated as once, few or many, or as a class when expanded; others skip it.

CASSPTTRYNEQFF,TRBJ2-1,TRBV9,NA
CASSIDRAGANVLTF,TRBJ2-6,TRBV5-1,NA
CASTLGTSGMDEQFF,TRBJ2-1,TRBV6-5,NA
CASSSRTGANYGYTF,TRBJ1-2,TRBV5-1,NA
CASSQESGFPSGNTIYF,TRBJ1-3,TRBV14,NA
CASSYVRGQGTPGANVLTF,TRBJ2-6,TRBV6-2/TRBV6-3,NA
CASSHWENTEAFF,TRBJ1-1,TRBV28,NA
CASIDRGLDTQYF,TRBJ2-3,TRBV19,once
CASSSRDLASPLHF,TRBJ1-6,TRBV6-2/TRBV6-3,NA
CASTQGWRTDTQYF,TRBJ2-3,TRBV9,NA
CASSERVGELFF,TRBJ2-2,TRBV6-1,once
CASSIGTGTGSSEAFF,TRBJ1-1,TRBV19,NA
CAWSPRIWGNGYTF,TRBJ1-2,TRBV30,NA
CASSQRAGGLQETQYF,TRBJ2-5,TRBV3-1/TRBV3-2,few
CASSPPGVGNIQYF,TRBJ2-4,TRBV11-2,NA
CASTLGLADYEQYF,TRBJ2-7,TRBV5-6,NA
CASSLPSRGMGEKLFF,TRBJ1-4,TRBV28,NA
CASSAGPNYQPQHF,TRBJ1-5,TRBV5-5,few
CASSISEDNEQFF,TRBJ2-1,TRBV28,NA
CASSLPGTGSYNEQFF,TRBJ2-1,TRBV5-8,NA
CASSTSLGLAGSGANVLTF,TRBJ2-6,TRBV6-2/TRBV6-3,NA
CASSGGTSPFF,TRBJ1-4,TRBV2,NA
CASSLGGVLTGELFF,TRBJ2-2,TRBV28,NA
CASSSDRVGHAEQYF,TRBJ2-7,TRBV7-8,NA
CASSINFGFSYNEQFF,TRBJ2-1,TRBV19,NA
CASSSPATLNTEAFF,TRBJ1-1,TRBV5-4,NA
CASSSEFDVQQYF,TRBJ2-7,TRBV7-9,few
CASSIDLLLSNGYTF,TRBJ1-2,TRBV19,NA
CSGSSPDRGTEAFF,TRBJ1-1,TRBV29-1,NA
CASSSRQGGGAEAFF,TRBJ1-1,TRBV27,NA
CASSLFGQGLSLSGNTIYF,TRBJ1-3,TRBV27,NA
CASSTRTGPNYGYTF,TRBJ1-2,TRBV19,NA
CASSLPSGRTTYEQYF,TRBJ2-7,TRBV27,NA
CASGLGGRGYTF,TRBJ1-2,TRBV6-5,NA
CASSPGTGELFF,TRBJ2-2,TRBV25-1,NA
CASSLTGNPEAFF,TRBJ1-1,TRBV12-3/TRBV12-4,NA
CAWSVQGGALNSNQPQHF,TRBJ1-5,TRBV30,once
CASRTFSAGSSYNEQFF,TRBJ2-1,TRBV28,NA
CATSGIGEGVQFF,TRBJ2-1,TRBV24-1,NA
CASSLGVGGVREQYF,TRBJ2-7,TRBV28,NA
CASSSYSGNTIYF,TRBJ1-3,TRBV27,NA
CASSLFPSSGTYNSPLHF,TRBJ1-6,TRBV27,NA
CASFGLAGYNEQFF,TRBJ2-1,TRBV5-8,NA
CSAKNPGTPYEQYF,TRBJ2-7,TRBV29-1,NA
CASSITAAGTSGQETQYF,TRBJ2-5,TRBV19,NA
CASSAGLANVRYEQYF,TRBJ2-7,TRBV5-5,NA
CASSQGNRVQAFF,TRBJ1-1,TRBV3-1/TRBV3-2,NA
CASSLAGGAAEAFF,TRBJ1-1,TRBV5-1,NA
CASSFRGADTQYF,TRBJ2-3,TRBV6-2/TRBV6-3,few
CASRTGRDQTQYF,TRBJ2-5,TRBV5-6,NA